This T cell receptor (beta chain) was sequenced during a study of glioma-infiltrating T cells. The CDR3 consists of 14 residues. Germline V lookup: CDR1 DFQATT, CDR2 SNEGSKA (reference sequence). V was clipped by 6 bases and J by 5 bases; unmatched bases: 9. Study-level findings and limits: Tissue-blood divergence was below expectation in non-neoplastic patients, above in gliomas. Only very few CDR3 sequences appeared in both tissue and blood.

A note on this clonotype: What it recognizes is unknown. The size of this beta chain means little, since it is a stray read in a library made for alpha chains.

TCR alpha and beta CDR3 regions were amplified from RNA using iRepertoire nested multiplex PCR. Tissue mRNA or PBMC total RNA, 100-400 ng, went into one-step reverse transcription and amplification. Each CDR3 protein is one row after TCRdb ran MiXCR on the multiplex PCR reads. The sample includes 3,000 to 4,000 distinct CDR3 sequences, approximately 83% of them seen just once. The clonotype was recovered from a human donor with low-grade glioma or glioblastoma, undergoing nonglioma brain surgery, or in good health (not recorded which). The specimen sequenced was glioma tissue, nonneoplastic brain tissue, or PBMCs (not recorded which). This chain connects TRBV20-1 to TRBJ2-7; 11 bases map to TRBD2. The CDR3 nucleotides read TGCAGTGCAACTAGCGGGAGAGATCTTCACGAGCAGTACTTC. Residues: CSATSGRDLHEQYF.